The text below deals with one T cell receptor beta chain. The antigen remains unidentified. The length of the CDR3 is 15 residues. Trimming removed 0 bases from V and 1 base from J, with 7 bases in between. In germline, CDR1 is ENHRY, CDR2 SYGVKD. Researchers ran the PCR with 60 Vbeta and 13 Jbeta primers. Profiling relied on immunoSEQ multiplex PCR, and the TCRdb table lists in-frame clones only, not all of them. The sample includes roughly 160,000 clones, roughly 76% seen only once; the top ten take around 14%. This sample is drawn from a study of cytomegalovirus exposure and HLA in healthy donors. Findings and limits, study-wide: Investigators reported fewer than 200 TCR beta chains as tied to cytomegalovirus. Per published reports, the classifier diagnosed cytomegalovirus status with high specificity and sensitivity. Later on, a genetic analysis was performed. It linked a missense variant in DCLRE1C with V- and J-gene trimming of TCR beta.

What was sequenced was PBMCs. The rearrangement joins TRBV10-3 to TRBJ1-5; D is ambiguous. This clonotype was sampled from a woman between 50 and 59 years old in good health and CMV-seronegative. CDR3 protein: CAISESVGSNQPQHF. As DNA, the CDR3 is TGTGCCATCAGTGAGTCGGTTGGCAGCAATCAGCCCCAGCATTTT.